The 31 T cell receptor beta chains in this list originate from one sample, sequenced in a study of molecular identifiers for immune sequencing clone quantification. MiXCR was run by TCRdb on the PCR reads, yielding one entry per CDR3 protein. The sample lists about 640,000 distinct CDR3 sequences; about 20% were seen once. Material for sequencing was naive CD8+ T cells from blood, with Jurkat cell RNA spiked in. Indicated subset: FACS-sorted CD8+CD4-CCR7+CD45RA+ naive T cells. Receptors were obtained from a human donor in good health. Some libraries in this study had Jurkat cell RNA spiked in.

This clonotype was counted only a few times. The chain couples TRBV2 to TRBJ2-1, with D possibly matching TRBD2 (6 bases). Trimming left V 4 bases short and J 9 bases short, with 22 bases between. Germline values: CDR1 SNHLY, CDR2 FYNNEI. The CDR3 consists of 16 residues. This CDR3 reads CASSGSGQSPDGEQFF. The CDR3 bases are TGTGCCAGCAGTGGGAGCGGGCAGTCTCCCGATGGTGAGCAGTTCTTC.

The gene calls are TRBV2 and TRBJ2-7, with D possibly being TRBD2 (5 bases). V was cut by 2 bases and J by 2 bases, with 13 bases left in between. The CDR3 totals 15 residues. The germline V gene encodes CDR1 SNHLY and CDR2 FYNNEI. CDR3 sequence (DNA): TGTGCCAGCAGTGAACGGGGATTTTCGACCTACGAGCAGTACTTC. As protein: CASSERGFSTYEQYF.

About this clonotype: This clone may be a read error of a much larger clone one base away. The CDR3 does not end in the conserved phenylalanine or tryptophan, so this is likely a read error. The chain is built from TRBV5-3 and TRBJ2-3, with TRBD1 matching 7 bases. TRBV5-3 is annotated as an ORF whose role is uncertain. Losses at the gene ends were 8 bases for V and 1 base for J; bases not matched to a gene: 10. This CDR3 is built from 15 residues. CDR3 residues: CASEPGGRGTDTQYL. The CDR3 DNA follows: TGTGCCAGCGAACCAGGGGGAAGAGGCACAGATACGCAGTATCTT.

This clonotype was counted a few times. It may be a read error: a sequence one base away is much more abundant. The CDR3 protein is CTSSVGTGVEQYF. The CDR3 coding sequence is TGTACCAGCAGTGTCGGGACAGGGGTTGAGCAGTACTTC. The chain joins TRBV27 to TRBJ2-7; 10 nucleotides match TRBD1. CDR3 length: 13 residues. Germline CDR1 is MNHEY and CDR2 is SMNVEV (reference sequence).

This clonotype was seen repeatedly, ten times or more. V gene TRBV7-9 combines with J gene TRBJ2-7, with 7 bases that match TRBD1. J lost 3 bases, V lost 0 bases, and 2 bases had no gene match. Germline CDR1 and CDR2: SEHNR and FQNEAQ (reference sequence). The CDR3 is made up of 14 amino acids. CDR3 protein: CASSLAGQSYEQYF. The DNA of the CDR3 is TGTGCCAGCAGCTTAGCGGGACAGAGCTACGAGCAGTACTTC.

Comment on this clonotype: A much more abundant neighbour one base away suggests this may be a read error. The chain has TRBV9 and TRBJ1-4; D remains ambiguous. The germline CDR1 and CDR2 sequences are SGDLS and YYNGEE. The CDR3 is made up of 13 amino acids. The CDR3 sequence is CASSVGLGEKLVF. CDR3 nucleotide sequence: TGTGCCAGCAGCGTAGGTTTGGGCGAAAAACTGGTTTTT.

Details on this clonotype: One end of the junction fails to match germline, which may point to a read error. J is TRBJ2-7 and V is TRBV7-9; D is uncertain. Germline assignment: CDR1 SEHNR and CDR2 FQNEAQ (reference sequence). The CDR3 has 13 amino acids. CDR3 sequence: CSSSLVSSYEQYF. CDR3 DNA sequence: TGTTCCAGCAGCTTAGTCTCCTCCTACGAGCAGTACTTC.

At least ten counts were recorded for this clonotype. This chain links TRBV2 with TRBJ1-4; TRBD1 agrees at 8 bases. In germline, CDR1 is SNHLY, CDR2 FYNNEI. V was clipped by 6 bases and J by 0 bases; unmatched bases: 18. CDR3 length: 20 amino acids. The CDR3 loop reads CASRTSLTGTGLSTNEKLFF. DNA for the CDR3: TGTGCCAGCAGAACATCGCTAACCGGGACAGGACTATCAACTAATGAAAAACTGTTTTTT.

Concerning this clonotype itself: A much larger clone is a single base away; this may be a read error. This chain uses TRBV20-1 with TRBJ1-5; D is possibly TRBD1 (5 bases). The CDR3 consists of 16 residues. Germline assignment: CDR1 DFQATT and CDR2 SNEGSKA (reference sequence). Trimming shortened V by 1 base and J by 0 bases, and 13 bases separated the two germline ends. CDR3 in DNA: TGCAGTGCTAGAGGATTACGGGGGAATAGCAATCAGCCCCAGCATTTT. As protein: CSARGLRGNSNQPQHF.

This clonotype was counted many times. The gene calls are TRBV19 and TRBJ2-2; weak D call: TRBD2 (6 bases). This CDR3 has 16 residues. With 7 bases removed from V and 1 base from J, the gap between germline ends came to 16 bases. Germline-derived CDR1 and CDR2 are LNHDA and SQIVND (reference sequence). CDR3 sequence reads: CASMTRLVRNTGELFF. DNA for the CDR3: TGTGCCAGTATGACCCGACTAGTCCGGAACACCGGGGAGCTGTTTTTT.

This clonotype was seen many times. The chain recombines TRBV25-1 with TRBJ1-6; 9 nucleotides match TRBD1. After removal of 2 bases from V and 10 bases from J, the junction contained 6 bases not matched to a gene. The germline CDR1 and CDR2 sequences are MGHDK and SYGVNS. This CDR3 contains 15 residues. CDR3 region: CASSEGTGSLSPLHF. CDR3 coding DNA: TGTGCCAGCAGTGAAGGGACAGGGAGTTTGTCACCCCTCCACTTT.

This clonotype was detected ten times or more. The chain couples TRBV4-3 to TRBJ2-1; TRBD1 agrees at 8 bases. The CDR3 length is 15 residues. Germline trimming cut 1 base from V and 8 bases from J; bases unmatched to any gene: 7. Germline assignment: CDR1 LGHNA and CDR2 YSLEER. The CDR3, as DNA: TGCGCCAGCAGCCAAGTCGGACAGGGTTATGATGAGCAGTTCTTC. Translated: CASSQVGQGYDEQFF.

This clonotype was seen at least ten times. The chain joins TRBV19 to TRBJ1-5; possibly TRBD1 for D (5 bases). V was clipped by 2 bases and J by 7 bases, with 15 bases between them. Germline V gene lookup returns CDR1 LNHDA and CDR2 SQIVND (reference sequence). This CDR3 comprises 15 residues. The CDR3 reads CASSISAGRGQPQHF. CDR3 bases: TGTGCCAGTAGTATATCCGCGGGGAGGGGACAGCCCCAGCATTTT.

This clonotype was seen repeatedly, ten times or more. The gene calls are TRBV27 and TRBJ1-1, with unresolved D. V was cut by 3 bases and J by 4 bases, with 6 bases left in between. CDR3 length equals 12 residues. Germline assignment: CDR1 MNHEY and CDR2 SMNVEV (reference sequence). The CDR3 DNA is TGTGCCAGCAGTTTTCATGGCACTGAAGCTTTCTTT. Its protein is CASSFHGTEAFF.

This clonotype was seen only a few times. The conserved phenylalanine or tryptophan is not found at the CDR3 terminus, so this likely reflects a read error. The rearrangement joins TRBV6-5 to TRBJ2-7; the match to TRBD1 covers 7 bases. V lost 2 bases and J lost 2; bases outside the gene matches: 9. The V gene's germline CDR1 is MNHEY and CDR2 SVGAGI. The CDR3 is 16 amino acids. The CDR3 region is CASSYNLGQSPYEQYL. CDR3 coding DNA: TGTGCCAGCAGTTACAACCTGGGACAGTCACCCTACGAGCAGTACCTC.

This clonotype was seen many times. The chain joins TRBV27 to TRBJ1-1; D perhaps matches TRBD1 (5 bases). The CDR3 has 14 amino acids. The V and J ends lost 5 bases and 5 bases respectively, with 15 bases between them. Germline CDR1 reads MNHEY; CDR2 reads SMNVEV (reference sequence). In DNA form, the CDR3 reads TGTGCCAGCAGTCGGGACTCCTTTTGGACTGAAGCTTTCTTT. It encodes CASSRDSFWTEAFF.

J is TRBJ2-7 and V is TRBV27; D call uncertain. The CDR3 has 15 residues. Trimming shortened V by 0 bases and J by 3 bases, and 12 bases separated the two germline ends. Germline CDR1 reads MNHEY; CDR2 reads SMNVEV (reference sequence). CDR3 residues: CASSLSVNRVYEQYF. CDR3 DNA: TGTGCCAGCAGTTTATCAGTTAATAGGGTCTACGAGCAGTACTTC.

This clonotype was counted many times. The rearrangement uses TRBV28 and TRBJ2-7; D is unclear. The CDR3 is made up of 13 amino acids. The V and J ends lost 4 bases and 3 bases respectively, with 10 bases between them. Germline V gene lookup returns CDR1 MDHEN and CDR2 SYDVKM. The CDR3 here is CASSSKIDYEQYF. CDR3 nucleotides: TGTGCCAGCAGTTCTAAGATCGACTACGAGCAGTACTTC.

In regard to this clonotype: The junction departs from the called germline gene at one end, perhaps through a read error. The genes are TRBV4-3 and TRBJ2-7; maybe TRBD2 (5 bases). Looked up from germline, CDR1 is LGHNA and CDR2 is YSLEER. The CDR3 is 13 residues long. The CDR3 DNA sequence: TGCGCCAGCAGCCAAGCTAGAGACTACGAGCAGTGCTTC. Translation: CASSQARDYEQCF.

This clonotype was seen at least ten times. CDR3 protein: CASSPRDRGETQYF. The CDR3 coding sequence is TGTGCCAGCAGCCCAAGGGACAGGGGAGAGACCCAGTACTTC. The chain links TRBV7-9 to TRBJ2-5, with 10 bases lining up with TRBD1. The germline CDR1 and CDR2 sequences are SEHNR and FQNEAQ (reference sequence). V lost 5 bases, J lost 4 bases, and 4 bases stayed unmatched. CDR3 size: 14 residues. Looking up the rest from reference TRBV7-9 and TRBJ2-5 gives the full variable domain: DTGVSQNPRHKITKRGQNVTFRCDPISEHNRLYWYRQTLGQGPEFLTYFQNEAQLEKSRLLSDRFSAERPKGSFSTLEIQRTEQGDSAMYLCASSPRDRGETQYFGPGTRLLVL.

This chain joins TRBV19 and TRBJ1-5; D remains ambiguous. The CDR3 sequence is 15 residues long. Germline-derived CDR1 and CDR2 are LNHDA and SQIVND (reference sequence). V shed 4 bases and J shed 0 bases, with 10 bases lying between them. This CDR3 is CASSTLGYSNQPQHF. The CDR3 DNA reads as TGTGCCAGTAGTACTCTTGGTTATAGCAATCAGCCCCAGCATTTT.

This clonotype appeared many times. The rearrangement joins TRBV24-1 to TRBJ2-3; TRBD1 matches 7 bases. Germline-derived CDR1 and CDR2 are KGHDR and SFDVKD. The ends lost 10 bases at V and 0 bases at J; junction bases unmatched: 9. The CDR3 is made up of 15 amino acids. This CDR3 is CATSPQGVSTDTQYF. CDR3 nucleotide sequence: TGTGCCACATCCCCCCAGGGGGTTAGCACAGATACGCAGTATTTT.

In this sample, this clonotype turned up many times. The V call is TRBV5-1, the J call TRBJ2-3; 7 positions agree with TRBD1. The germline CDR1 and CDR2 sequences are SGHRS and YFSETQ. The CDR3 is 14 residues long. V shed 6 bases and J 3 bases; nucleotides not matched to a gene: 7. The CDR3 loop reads CASKQGMSTDTQYF. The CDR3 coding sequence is TGCGCCAGCAAACAGGGGATGTCGACAGATACGCAGTATTTT.

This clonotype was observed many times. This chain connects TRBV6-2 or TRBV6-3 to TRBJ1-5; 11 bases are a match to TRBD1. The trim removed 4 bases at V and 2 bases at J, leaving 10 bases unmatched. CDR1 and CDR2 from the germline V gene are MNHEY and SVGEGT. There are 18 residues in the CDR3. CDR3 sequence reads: CASSFRTGGAYGNQPQHF. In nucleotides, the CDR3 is TGTGCCAGCAGTTTTCGGACAGGGGGCGCTTATGGCAATCAGCCCCAGCATTTT.

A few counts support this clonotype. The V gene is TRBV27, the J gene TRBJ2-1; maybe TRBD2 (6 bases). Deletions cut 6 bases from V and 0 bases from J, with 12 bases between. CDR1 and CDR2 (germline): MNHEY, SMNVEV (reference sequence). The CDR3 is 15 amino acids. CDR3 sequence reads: CASSWGESSYNEQFF. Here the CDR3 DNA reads TGTGCCAGCAGCTGGGGGGAGAGCTCCTACAATGAGCAGTTCTTC.

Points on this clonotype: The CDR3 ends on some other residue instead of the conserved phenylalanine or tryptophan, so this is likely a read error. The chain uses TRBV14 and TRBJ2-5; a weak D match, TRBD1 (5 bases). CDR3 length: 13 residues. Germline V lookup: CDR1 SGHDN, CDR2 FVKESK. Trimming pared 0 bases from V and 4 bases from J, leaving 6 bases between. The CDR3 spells CASSQDRAETQYS. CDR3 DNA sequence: TGTGCCAGCAGCCAAGACAGGGCAGAGACCCAGTACTCC.

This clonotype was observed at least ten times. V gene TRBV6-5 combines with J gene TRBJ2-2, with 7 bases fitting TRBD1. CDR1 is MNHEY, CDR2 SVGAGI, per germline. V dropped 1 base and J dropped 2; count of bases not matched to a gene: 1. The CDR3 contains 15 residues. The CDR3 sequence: CASSYWDSNTGELFF. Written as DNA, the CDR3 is TGTGCCAGCAGTTACTGGGACAGCAACACCGGGGAGCTGTTTTTT.

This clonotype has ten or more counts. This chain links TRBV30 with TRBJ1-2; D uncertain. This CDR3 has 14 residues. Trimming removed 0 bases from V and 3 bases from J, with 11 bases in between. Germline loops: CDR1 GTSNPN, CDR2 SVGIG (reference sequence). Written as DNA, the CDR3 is TGTGCCTGGAGTGTACTTAGGGAGGACTATGGCTACACCTTC. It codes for CAWSVLREDYGYTF.

The CDR3 sequence is CASLSQLTGELFF. CDR3 bases: TGTGCCTCGCTGAGTCAGTTGACCGGGGAGCTGTTTTTT. The chain has TRBV24-1 and TRBJ2-2, with D unclear. The CDR3 consists of 13 residues. Germline V lookup: CDR1 KGHDR, CDR2 SFDVKD. V was cut by 12 bases and J by 5 bases, with 15 bases left in between.

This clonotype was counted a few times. The CDR3: CAWSDTRGAYYNEQFF. Written as DNA, the CDR3 is TGTGCCTGGAGTGACACTAGGGGGGCGTACTACAATGAGCAGTTCTTC. The chain carries TRBV30 and TRBJ2-1; D assignment may be TRBD1 or TRBD2 (6 bases each). This CDR3 has 16 amino acids. The V gene's germline CDR1 is GTSNPN and CDR2 SVGIG (reference sequence). V lost 1 base and J lost 3, with 16 bases in between.

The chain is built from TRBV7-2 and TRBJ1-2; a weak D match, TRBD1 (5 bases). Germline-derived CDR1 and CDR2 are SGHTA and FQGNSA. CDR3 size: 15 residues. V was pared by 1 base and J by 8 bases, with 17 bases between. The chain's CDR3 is CASSLGGTPGRGYTF. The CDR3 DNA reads TGTGCCAGCAGCTTAGGTGGGACCCCGGGGAGAGGCTACACCTTC.